The rows below give T cell receptor beta chains drawn from one sample of a study of spatial heterogeneity in lung cancer. A single record per CDR3 protein comes from TCRdb applying MiXCR to the 5' RACE reads. The sample carries some 110,000 distinct CDR3 sequences, about 12% recorded once. Specimen: PBMCs, collected at follow-up. These receptors all come from a male donor with early-stage non-small cell lung cancer. Each CDR3 is given with its conserved first and last residue. Fields, in order: D gene, V gene, J gene, CDR3 protein. The D gene is left open where the match is weak.

d_gene: .
v_gene: TRBV5-1
j_gene: TRBJ2-5
CDR3aa: CASSLSWMAGETQYF

d_gene: .
v_gene: TRBV7-2
j_gene: TRBJ1-1
CDR3aa: CASSLAGQGSAEAFF

d_gene: TRBD2
v_gene: TRBV10-3
j_gene: TRBJ2-5
CDR3aa: CAISEPPRTSGVTQYF

d_gene: .
v_gene: TRBV11-2
j_gene: TRBJ1-1
CDR3aa: CASGPGVRTEAFF

d_gene: .
v_gene: TRBV11-2
j_gene: TRBJ2-5
CDR3aa: CASSSDRETQYF

d_gene: TRBD1
v_gene: TRBV6-2/TRBV6-3
j_gene: TRBJ1-5
CDR3aa: CASSYSIQVTGVNQPQHF

d_gene: .
v_gene: TRBV9
j_gene: TRBJ2-2
CDR3aa: CASSVVETGELFF

d_gene: .
v_gene: TRBV12-3/TRBV12-4
j_gene: TRBJ2-4
CDR3aa: CASSFAQGNIQYF

d_gene: TRBD1
v_gene: TRBV29-1
j_gene: TRBJ2-6
CDR3aa: CSVVGQGAGANVLTF

d_gene: .
v_gene: TRBV7-2
j_gene: TRBJ1-5
CDR3aa: CASSSPGGGRNQPQHF

d_gene: TRBD1
v_gene: TRBV7-3
j_gene: TRBJ2-5
CDR3aa: CASSLGTEETQYF

d_gene: .
v_gene: TRBV5-6
j_gene: TRBJ1-1
CDR3aa: CASSSGPQNTEAFF

d_gene: TRBD1
v_gene: TRBV7-9
j_gene: TRBJ2-2
CDR3aa: CASSPRGRGNTGELFF

d_gene: TRBD1
v_gene: TRBV5-1
j_gene: TRBJ2-5
CDR3aa: CASSLLTGETQYF

d_gene: .
v_gene: TRBV5-1
j_gene: TRBJ2-3
CDR3aa: CASSLDIQGRKRPRTDTQYF